This passage covers 30 T cell receptor beta chains from one sample sequenced in a study of T cell responses to AZD1222 COVID-19 vaccine. The data were produced by immunoSEQ multiplex PCR, yet TCRdb's version contains in-frame clones alone and is incomplete. The sample consists of about 120,000 clones, approximately 90% of them appearing once. The sequences come from peripheral blood, collected on day 0 of MenACWY control vaccination. All receptors derive from an adult in good health.

V and J are TRBV3-1 (or the pseudogene TRBV3-2) and TRBJ1-6; 7 bases are shared with TRBD1. V was clipped by 1 base and J by 2 bases; unmatched bases: 14. Germline V gene sequence: CDR1 LGHDT, CDR2 YNNKEL (reference sequence). CDR3 size: 20 residues. DNA for the CDR3: TGTGCCAGCAGCCAAGCGTCCCAACAGGGGAAGGGCGCCTATAATTCACCCCTCCACTTT. It codes for CASSQASQQGKGAYNSPLHF.

The CDR3 sequence is CASSYVPGGPSYEQYF. The DNA of the CDR3 is TGTGCCAGCAGTTACGTCCCAGGGGGCCCTTCCTACGAGCAGTACTTC. The chain is built from TRBV6-6 and TRBJ2-7, with 8 bases identical to TRBD1. Germline lookup yields CDR1 MNHNY and CDR2 SVGAGI (reference sequence). This CDR3 has 16 amino acids. V shed 2 bases and J 1 base; nucleotides not matched to a gene: 7.

With regard to this clone: The same CDR3 is also encoded by other DNA sequences in this sample. The rearrangement joins TRBV6-5 to TRBJ1-2, with a weak D call TRBD1 (6 bases). The germline gives CDR1 MNHEY, CDR2 SVGAGI. The CDR3 runs 14 residues. V was pared by 5 bases and J by 3 bases, with 13 bases between. CDR3 protein: CASSPGGRDYGYTF. CDR3 DNA: TGTGCCAGCAGTCCCGGGGGGCGGGACTATGGCTACACCTTC.

The rearrangement uses TRBV6-2 or TRBV6-3 and TRBJ1-1; a possible D gene is TRBD1 (5 bases). V was trimmed by 5 bases and J by 1 base, leaving 8 bases between them. CDR3 length equals 13 residues. Germline CDR1 reads MNHEY; CDR2 reads SVGEGT. Written as DNA, the CDR3 is TGTGCCAGCAGTCCCAGGGAGAACACTGAAGCTTTCTTT. This encodes CASSPRENTEAFF.

V is TRBV4-1 and J is TRBJ1-2; D may be TRBD1 (5 bases). Germline CDR1 MGHRA, CDR2 YSYEKL. The CDR3 extends over 13 amino acids. Trimming shortened V by 5 bases and J by 5 bases, and 12 bases separated the two germline ends. The CDR3, as DNA: TGCGCCAGCAGCTGGCCAGGGTCTTATGGCTACACCTTC. It translates to CASSWPGSYGYTF.

This clone has a handful of counts. The genes are TRBV25-1 and TRBJ2-3; D remains ambiguous. Deletions cut 2 bases from V and 4 bases from J, with 19 bases between. CDR3 length: 17 residues. Germline CDR1 MGHDK, CDR2 SYGVNS. CDR3 sequence: CASSEPTALKDADTQYF. The CDR3 DNA is TGTGCCAGCAGTGAACCCACAGCCCTCAAGGACGCAGATACGCAGTATTTT.

The V gene is TRBV6-1, the J gene TRBJ2-1; tentatively, D is TRBD2 (5 bases). V lost 1 base to trimming and J lost 1 base, with 14 bases between them. CDR3 length: 17 residues. The germline CDR1 and CDR2 sequences are MNHNS and SASEGT. The CDR3 sequence is CASSEGGGRTSYNEQFF. As DNA, the CDR3 is TGTGCCAGCAGTGAAGGGGGTGGCAGGACTTCCTACAATGAGCAGTTCTTC.

The chain has TRBV5-4 and TRBJ1-5; D remains unclear. V was shortened by 2 bases and J by 5 bases, with 17 bases between the two germline ends. The germline V gene has CDR1 SGHNT and CDR2 YYREEE (reference sequence). The CDR3 length is 16 residues. The CDR3 loop reads CASSFGLPTGDQPQHF. The CDR3 DNA is TGTGCCAGCAGCTTTGGGCTCCCCACTGGGGATCAGCCCCAGCATTTT.

The chain is built from TRBV6-5 and TRBJ2-5, with 10 bases matching TRBD1. CDR1 and CDR2 from the germline V gene are MNHEY and SVGAGI. The CDR3 runs to 15 residues. V was clipped by 7 bases and J by 5 bases; unmatched bases: 10. This CDR3 is CASNPIGTGEETQYF. The CDR3 DNA is TGTGCCAGCAATCCCATCGGGACAGGGGAGGAGACCCAGTACTTC.

The chain couples TRBV6-5 to TRBJ2-3; D might be TRBD2 (5 bases). The CDR3 spans 16 residues. Germline V gene sequence: CDR1 MNHEY, CDR2 SVGAGI. V was pared by 0 bases and J by 1 base, with 11 bases between. The CDR3 sequence: CASSYSIGLRTDTQYF. The CDR3 nucleotides read TGTGCCAGCAGTTACTCAATTGGACTCCGCACAGATACGCAGTATTTT.

This chain connects TRBV7-2 to TRBJ2-1; 10 bases match TRBD2. The CDR3 is made up of 16 amino acids. The V segment lost 1 base and the J segment 3 bases; nucleotides outside the gene matches: 3. Germline CDR1 and CDR2: SGHTA and FQGNSA. The CDR3 here is CASSLVGTSVYNEQFF. The CDR3 DNA sequence: TGTGCCAGCAGCTTAGTTGGGACTAGCGTCTACAATGAGCAGTTCTTC.

The chain carries TRBV11-3 and TRBJ2-6; the D is unclear. Trimming removed 1 base from V and 0 bases from J, with 4 bases in between. Germline V CDR1 and CDR2: SGHNT, YENEEA. The CDR3 contains 15 residues. The CDR3 nucleotides are TGTGCCAGCAGCTTAGGGGGCTCTGGGGCCAACGTCCTGACTTTC. As protein: CASSLGGSGANVLTF.

V usage is TRBV7-6 and J usage is TRBJ2-1; TRBD1 agrees at 8 bases. Germline values: CDR1 SGHVS, CDR2 FNYEAQ. The CDR3 extends over 14 amino acids. V was clipped by 3 bases and J by 6 bases; unmatched bases: 4. CDR3 sequence (DNA): TGTGCCAGCAGCTTTGGGACAGGCCTCAATGAGCAGTTCTTC. It specifies CASSFGTGLNEQFF.

The V gene is TRBV19, the J gene TRBJ1-5; TRBD1 matches at 9 bases. The CDR3 has 15 residues. Germline-derived CDR1 and CDR2 are LNHDA and SQIVND (reference sequence). The trim removed 8 bases at V and 7 bases at J, leaving 12 bases unmatched. The CDR3 DNA follows: TGTGCCAGTCAAACCGGGACAGGGATGCCGCAGCCCCAGCATTTT. It codes for CASQTGTGMPQPQHF. Combining the CDR3 with reference TRBV19 and TRBJ1-5 gives the whole variable domain DGGITQSPKYLFRKEGQNVTLSCEQNLNHDAMYWYRQDPGQGLRLIYYSQIVNDFQKGDIAEGYSVSREKKESFPLTVTSAQKNPTAFYLCASQTGTGMPQPQHFGDGTRLSIL.

CDR3 DNA: TGTGCCACCAGTGATGGCGGTAGGGATGAGCAGTTCTTC. This sequence encodes CATSDGGRDEQFF. V gene TRBV24-1 combines with J gene TRBJ2-1; D uncertain. The CDR3 runs to 13 residues. Germline-derived CDR1 and CDR2 are KGHDR and SFDVKD. Trimming shortened V by 3 bases and J by 8 bases, and 10 bases separated the two germline ends.

The gene calls are TRBV27 and TRBJ1-5; TRBD1 is a possible D gene (5 bases). In germline, CDR1 is MNHEY, CDR2 SMNVEV (reference sequence). This CDR3 contains 15 residues. Trimming pared 5 bases from V and 6 bases from J, leaving 17 bases between. CDR3 sequence: CASSPNVGGGQPQHF. CDR3 bases: TGTGCCAGCAGTCCCAACGTCGGCGGGGGTCAGCCCCAGCATTTT.

The rearrangement joins TRBV11-2 to TRBJ2-1; a weak D match, TRBD1 (6 bases). Trimming pared 0 bases from V and 6 bases from J, leaving 9 bases between. CDR3 size: 14 residues. CDR1 and CDR2 from the germline V gene are SGHAT and FQNNGV. The CDR3 DNA is TGTGCCAGCAGCTTAGACAGGGGAATCAATGAGCAGTTCTTC. Translated, it gives CASSLDRGINEQFF.

This clone came up once. V and J are TRBV29-1 and TRBJ2-7; 10 nucleotides line up with TRBD2. The CDR3 consists of 16 residues. J was trimmed by 6 bases and V by 2 bases; bases with no gene match: 13. Looked up from germline, CDR1 is SQVTM and CDR2 is ANQGSEA. The CDR3: CSVESGLAERKPEQYF. The CDR3 bases are TGCAGCGTTGAATCAGGACTAGCGGAAAGAAAACCCGAGCAGTACTTC.

V and J are TRBV5-1 and TRBJ2-1, with TRBD1 as a possible D gene (5 bases). The CDR3 is made up of 14 amino acids. The germline CDR1 and CDR2 sequences are SGHRS and YFSETQ. V shed 0 bases and J shed 3 bases, with 7 bases lying between them. CDR3 DNA sequence: TGCGCCAGCAGCTTGGGACAGAGCTACAATGAGCAGTTCTTC. It translates to CASSLGQSYNEQFF.

This sequence joins TRBV6-5 and TRBJ1-1, with D hard to call. Germline CDR1 MNHEY, CDR2 SVGAGI. There are 15 residues in the CDR3. Trimming pared 0 bases from V and 2 bases from J, leaving 10 bases between. CDR3: CASSYSRLRNTEAFF. In nucleotides, the CDR3 is TGTGCCAGCAGTTACTCGAGGCTCAGAAACACTGAAGCTTTCTTT.

This chain uses TRBV5-4 with TRBJ2-7; 12 bases line up with TRBD2. V lost 4 bases, J lost 4 bases, and 3 bases stayed unmatched. The CDR3 is 14 residues long. Germline-derived CDR1 and CDR2 are SGHNT and YYREEE (reference sequence). The CDR3 here is CASSPGLAGYEQYF. The CDR3 DNA follows: TGTGCCAGCAGCCCCGGACTAGCGGGGTACGAGCAGTACTTC.

The CDR3 region has the DNA TGTGCCGCAGGACTAGAGAATAACAATGAGCAGTTCTTC. Its translation is CAAGLENNNEQFF. The chain recombines TRBV10-3 with TRBJ2-1; TRBD2 agrees at 7 bases. The J segment lost 5 bases and the V segment lost 11 bases, leaving 9 bases of the junction unmatched. Germline CDR1 is ENHRY and CDR2 is SYGVKD. The CDR3 spans 13 residues.

Concerning this clone: Other DNA sequences from this sample encode an identical CDR3 as well. The rearrangement joins TRBV9 to TRBJ2-7; D unclear. CDR3 length: 14 amino acids. Germline V gene data show CDR1 as SGDLS and CDR2 as YYNGEE. The V end lost 0 bases, the J end lost 0 bases, and 7 bases lay between the germline ends. The CDR3 loop is CASSVVPSSYEQYF. DNA for the CDR3: TGTGCCAGCAGCGTAGTGCCTAGCTCCTACGAGCAGTACTTC.

The rearrangement joins TRBV13 to TRBJ1-2, with TRBD1 as a possible D gene (5 bases). Trimming pared 5 bases from V and 2 bases from J, leaving 12 bases between. CDR1 and CDR2 (germline): PRHDT, FYEKMQ (reference sequence). This CDR3 has 14 residues. The CDR3 DNA reads TGTGCCAGCAGCCTCGGGACGACAAACTATGGCTACACCTTC. Translated, it gives CASSLGTTNYGYTF.

This clone appeared once. CDR3 sequence reads: CAISERGSRASNEQYF. The CDR3 DNA is TGTGCCATCAGTGAGAGGGGGTCGAGGGCTTCTAACGAGCAGTACTTC. V and J are TRBV10-3 and TRBJ2-7; the D gene is possibly TRBD1 (6 bases). The CDR3 runs 16 residues. The germline gives CDR1 ENHRY, CDR2 SYGVKD. V lost 2 bases, J lost 5 bases, and 19 bases lay in between.

CDR3 amino acids: CASSINIASPASNEKLFF. DNA for the CDR3: TGTGCCAGTAGTATTAACATTGCGAGCCCTGCATCTAATGAAAAACTGTTTTTT. This sequence joins TRBV19 and TRBJ1-4; unclear D gene. The CDR3 covers 18 residues. V was shortened by 3 bases and J by 3 bases, with 20 bases between the two germline ends. Germline V gene sequence: CDR1 LNHDA, CDR2 SQIVND (reference sequence).

The chain employs TRBV5-6 and TRBJ1-1, with 7 bases matching TRBD1. This CDR3 has 15 amino acids. Germline CDR1 is SGHDT and CDR2 is YYEEEE. The junction had 9 bases not matched to a gene; V was cut back by 4 bases and J by 3 bases. CDR3 in amino acids: CASSRRGQYHTEAFF. For the CDR3, the DNA is TGTGCCAGCAGCCGACGGGGACAGTATCACACTGAAGCTTTCTTT.

This chain connects TRBV5-1 to TRBJ2-7; 9 nucleotides align to TRBD1. The CDR3 consists of 13 residues. V lost 5 bases, J lost 5 bases, and 5 bases stayed unmatched. Looked up from germline, CDR1 is SGHRS and CDR2 is YFSETQ. CDR3 loop: CASRPGQGNEQYF. The DNA for the CDR3 is TGCGCCAGCAGACCGGGACAGGGCAACGAGCAGTACTTC.

This chain uses TRBV11-2 with TRBJ2-7; D uncertain. CDR1 is SGHAT, CDR2 FQNNGV, per germline. CDR3 length: 12 residues. V was pared by 0 bases and J by 4 bases, with 4 bases between. The CDR3 DNA reads as TGTGCCAGCAGCTTAGAGGGGTACGAGCAGTACTTC. This gives the protein CASSLEGYEQYF.

There are a few counts of this clone. The rearrangement uses TRBV25-1 and TRBJ1-4; 11 bases match TRBD1. V was clipped by 5 bases and J by 8 bases; unmatched bases: 7. CDR3 length: 15 residues. In germline, CDR1 is MGHDK, CDR2 SYGVNS. The chain's CDR3 is CASSPSGTGGEKLFF. CDR3 nucleotide sequence: TGTGCCAGCAGTCCTTCGGGGACAGGGGGAGAAAAACTGTTTTTT.